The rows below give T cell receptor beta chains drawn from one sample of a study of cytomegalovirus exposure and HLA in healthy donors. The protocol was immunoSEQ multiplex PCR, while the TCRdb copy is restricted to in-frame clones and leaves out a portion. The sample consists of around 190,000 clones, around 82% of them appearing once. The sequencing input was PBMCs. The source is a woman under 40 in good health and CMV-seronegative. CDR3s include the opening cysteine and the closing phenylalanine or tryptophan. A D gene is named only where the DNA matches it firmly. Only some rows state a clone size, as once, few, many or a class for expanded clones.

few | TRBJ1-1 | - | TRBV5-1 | CASSLWPGDTEAFF | TGCGCCAGCAGCTTGTGGCCGGGAGACACTGAAGCTTTCTTT
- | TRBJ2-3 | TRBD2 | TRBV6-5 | CASSYSPSGSTDTQYF | TGTGCCAGCAGTTACTCGCCTAGCGGTAGCACAGATACGCAGTATTTT
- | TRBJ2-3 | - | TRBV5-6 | CASSSGVDTQYF | TGTGCCAGCAGCTCCGGGGTAGATACGCAGTATTTT
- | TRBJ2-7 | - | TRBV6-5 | CASSYSGVTYEQYF | TGTGCCAGCAGTTACTCGGGCGTTACCTACGAGCAGTACTTC
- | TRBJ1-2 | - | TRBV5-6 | CASSLSLAGYTF | TGTGCCAGCAGCTTGTCGTTGGCTGGCTACACCTTC
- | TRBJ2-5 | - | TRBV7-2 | CASSLSPVRETQYF | TGTGCCAGCAGCCTCTCACCAGTCCGAGAGACCCAGTACTTC
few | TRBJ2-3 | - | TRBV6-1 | CASSFGDTQYF | TGTGCCAGCAGTTTCGGGGATACGCAGTATTTT
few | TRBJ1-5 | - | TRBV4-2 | CASSQDPGGWGSNQPQHF | TGTGCCAGCAGCCAAGATCCAGGAGGATGGGGTAGCAATCAGCCCCAGCATTTT
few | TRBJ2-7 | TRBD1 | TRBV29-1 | CSVEGTGGYEQYF | TGCAGCGTTGAAGGGACAGGGGGCTACGAGCAGTACTTC
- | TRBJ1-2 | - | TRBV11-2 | CASSSPRIGARGYTF | TGTGCCAGCAGCTCGCCCAGGATAGGGGCGCGCGGCTACACCTTC
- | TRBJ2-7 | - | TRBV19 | CASSKQPEGYEQYF | TGTGCCAGTAGCAAACAACCAGAGGGCTACGAGCAGTACTTC
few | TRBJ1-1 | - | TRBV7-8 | CASSSTYRDWDVNTEAFF | TGTGCCAGCAGCTCTACGTACCGGGACTGGGATGTGAACACTGAAGCTTTCTTT
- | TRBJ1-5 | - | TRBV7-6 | CASSLFPRGGVGNQPQHF | TGTGCCAGCAGCTTATTCCCTCGGGGAGGGGTTGGCAATCAGCCCCAGCATTTT
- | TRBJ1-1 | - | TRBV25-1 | CASGLTGGNTEAFF | TGTGCCAGCGGGCTCACCGGAGGGAACACTGAAGCTTTCTTT
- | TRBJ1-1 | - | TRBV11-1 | CASSSARKIEAFF | TGTGCCAGCAGCTCGGCCAGGAAGATTGAAGCTTTCTTT
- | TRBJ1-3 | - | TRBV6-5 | CASSYLFSGSIYF | TGTGCCAGCAGTTACCTTTTCTCCGGGAGTATATATTTT
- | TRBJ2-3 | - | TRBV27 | CASSLLGGSDTQYF | TGTGCCAGCAGTTTATTAGGAGGCTCAGATACGCAGTATTTT
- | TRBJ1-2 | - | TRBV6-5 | CASSYSLKGQGYTF | TGTGCCAGCAGTTACTCGTTAAAGGGACAAGGCTACACCTTC
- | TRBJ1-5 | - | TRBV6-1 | CASIGLGDQPQHF | TGTGCCAGCATCGGATTGGGCGACCAGCCCCAGCATTTT
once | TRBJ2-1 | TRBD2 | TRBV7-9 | CASIVAGSRHEQFF | TGTGCCAGCATTGTAGCGGGGTCGCGACATGAGCAGTTCTTC
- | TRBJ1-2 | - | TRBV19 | CASSISVGRGYTF | TGTGCCAGTAGTATTTCAGTGGGCCGGGGCTACACCTTC
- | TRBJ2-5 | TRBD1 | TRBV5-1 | CASSGGTGETQYF | TGCGCCAGCAGCGGGGGGACAGGGGAGACCCAGTACTTC
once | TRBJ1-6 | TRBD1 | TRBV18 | CASSHGDRGGNSPLHF | TGTGCCAGCTCACACGGGGACAGGGGTGGTAATTCACCCCTCCACTTT
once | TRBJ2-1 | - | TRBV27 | CASSENSYNEQFF | TGTGCCAGCAGTGAGAATTCCTACAATGAGCAGTTCTTC
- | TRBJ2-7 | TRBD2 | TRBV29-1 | CSVYERGNTYEQYF | TGCAGCGTCTACGAGCGGGGAAACACCTACGAGCAGTACTTC
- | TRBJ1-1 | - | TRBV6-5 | CASSYSFSGGTEAFF | TGTGCCAGCAGTTACTCGTTCTCGGGGGGCACTGAAGCTTTCTTT
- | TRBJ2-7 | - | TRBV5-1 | CASSLYRDINYEQYF | TGCGCCAGCAGCTTGTACCGGGACATAAACTACGAGCAGTACTTC
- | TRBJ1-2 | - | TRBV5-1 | CASSLSDRRGYTF | TGCGCCAGCAGCTTGAGCGACAGGCGAGGCTACACCTTC
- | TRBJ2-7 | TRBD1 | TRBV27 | CARHGETGGWAYEQYF | TGTGCCAGACACGGAGAAACAGGGGGCTGGGCCTACGAGCAGTACTTC
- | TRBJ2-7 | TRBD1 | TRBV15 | CATSRDRLGEQYF | TGTGCCACCAGCCGGGACAGGCTTGGAGAGCAGTACTTC
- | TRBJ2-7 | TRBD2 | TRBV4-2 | CASSQGVLAGSYEQYF | TGTGCCAGCAGCCAAGGGGTGCTAGCGGGAAGCTACGAGCAGTACTTC
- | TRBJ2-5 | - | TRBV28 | CASSLGGAQETQYF | TGTGCCAGCAGTTTAGGGGGGGCTCAAGAGACCCAGTACTTC
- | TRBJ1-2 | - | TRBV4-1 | CASSQDWESRYGYTF | TGCGCCAGCAGCCAAGATTGGGAGAGTCGGTATGGCTACACCTTC
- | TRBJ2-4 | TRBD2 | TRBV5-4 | CASGRLAGALKNIQYF | TGTGCCAGCGGACGACTAGCGGGGGCACTGAAAAACATTCAGTACTTC
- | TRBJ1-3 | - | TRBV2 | CASSEQGTRTGNTIYF | TGTGCCAGCAGTGAACAAGGGACAAGAACTGGAAACACCATATATTTT
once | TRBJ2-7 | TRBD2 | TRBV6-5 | CASSYRLAGDEQYF | TGTGCCAGCAGTTACCGACTAGCGGGGGACGAGCAGTACTTC
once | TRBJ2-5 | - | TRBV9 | CASSVKTGETQYF | TGTGCCAGCAGCGTAAAGACGGGAGAGACCCAGTACTTC
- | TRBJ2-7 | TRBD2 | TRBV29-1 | CSVDRRGGEQYF | TGCAGCGTCGATCGTCGGGGAGGGGAGCAGTACTTC
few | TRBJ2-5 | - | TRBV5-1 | CASSLEGETQYF | TGCGCCAGCAGCTTGGAGGGGGAGACCCAGTACTTC
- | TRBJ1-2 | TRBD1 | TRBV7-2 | CASSLGRGIYGYTF | TGTGCCAGCAGCTTGGGCAGGGGGATCTATGGCTACACCTTC
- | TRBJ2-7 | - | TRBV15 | CATSRQTGRASYEQYF | TGTGCCACCAGCAGACAGACAGGCCGAGCCTCCTACGAGCAGTACTTC
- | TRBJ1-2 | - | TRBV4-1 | CASSQGQAGDYGYTF | TGCGCCAGCAGCCAAGGACAGGCCGGGGACTATGGCTACACCTTC
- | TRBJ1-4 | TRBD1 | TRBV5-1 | CASSPPPPGGREKLFF | TGCGCCAGCAGCCCTCCGCCCCCAGGGGGCAGGGAAAAACTGTTTTTT
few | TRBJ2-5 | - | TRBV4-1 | CASSQYGASSETQYF | TGCGCCAGCAGCCAATACGGAGCGAGTAGCGAGACCCAGTACTTC
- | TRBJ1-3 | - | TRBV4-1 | CASSQTQSSGNTIYF | TGCGCCAGCAGCCAGACACAGAGCTCTGGAAACACCATATATTTT
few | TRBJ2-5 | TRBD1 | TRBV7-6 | CASSPGTGEETQYF | TGTGCCAGCAGCCCAGGGACAGGGGAAGAGACCCAGTACTTC
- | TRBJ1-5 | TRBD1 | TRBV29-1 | CSVRTGDTNQPQHF | TGCAGCGTCCGGACAGGGGATACCAATCAGCCCCAGCATTTT
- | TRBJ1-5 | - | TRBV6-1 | CASRTAAGNQPQHF | TGTGCCAGCAGAACCGCGGCGGGCAATCAGCCCCAGCATTTT
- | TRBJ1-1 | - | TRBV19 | CASSRGPLNTEAFF | TGTGCCAGTAGCAGGGGACCCTTGAACACTGAAGCTTTCTTT
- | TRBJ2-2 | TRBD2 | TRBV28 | CASAPGTSGTGGAGELFF | TGTGCCAGTGCCCCCGGGACTAGCGGGACTGGGGGGGCCGGGGAGCTGTTTTTT
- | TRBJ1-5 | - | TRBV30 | CAWSVQIRLGAQDQPQHF | TGTGCCTGGAGTGTACAGATCCGGCTGGGGGCGCAGGATCAGCCCCAGCATTTT
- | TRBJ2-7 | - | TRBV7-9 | CASSSFTGAYEQYF | TGTGCCAGCAGCTCCTTCACAGGAGCCTACGAGCAGTACTTC
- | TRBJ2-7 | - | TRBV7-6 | CASSLAGLEQYF | TGTGCCAGCAGCTTAGCTGGGCTAGAGCAGTACTTC
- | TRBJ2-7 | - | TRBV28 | CASTPSTRDSYEQYF | TGTGCCAGCACCCCGTCGACTAGAGATTCCTACGAGCAGTACTTC
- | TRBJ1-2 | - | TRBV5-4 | CASSLDRGGSYGYTF | TGTGCCAGCAGCTTGGATCGGGGAGGGAGCTATGGCTACACCTTC
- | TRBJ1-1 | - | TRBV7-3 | CASSSGQQNTEAFF | TGTGCCAGCAGCTCGGGACAACAGAACACTGAAGCTTTCTTT
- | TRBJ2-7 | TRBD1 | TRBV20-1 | CSAGQGDEQYF | TGCAGTGCGGGACAGGGAGACGAGCAGTACTTC